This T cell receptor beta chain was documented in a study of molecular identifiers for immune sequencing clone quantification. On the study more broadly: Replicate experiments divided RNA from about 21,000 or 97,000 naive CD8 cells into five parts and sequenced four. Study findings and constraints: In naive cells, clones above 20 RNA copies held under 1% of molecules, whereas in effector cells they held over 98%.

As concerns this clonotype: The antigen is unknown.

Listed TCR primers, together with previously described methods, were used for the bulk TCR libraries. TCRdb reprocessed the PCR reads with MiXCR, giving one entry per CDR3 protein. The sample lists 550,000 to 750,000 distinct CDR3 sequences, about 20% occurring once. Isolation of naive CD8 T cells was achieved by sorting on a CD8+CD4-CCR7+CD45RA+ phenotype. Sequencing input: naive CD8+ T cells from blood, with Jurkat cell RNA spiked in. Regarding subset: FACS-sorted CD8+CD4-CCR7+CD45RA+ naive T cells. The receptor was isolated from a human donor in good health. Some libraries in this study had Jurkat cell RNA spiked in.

The CDR3: CASSLGTGLPEQYF. CDR3 nucleotide sequence: TGTGCCAGCAGCCTTGGGACAGGGCTTCCCGAGCAGTACTTC. This chain connects TRBV7-9 to TRBJ2-7; TRBD1 aligns across 9 bases. The V and J ends lost 5 bases and 6 bases, in that order; junction bases with no gene match: 8. CDR3 length: 14 amino acids. Germline V lookup: CDR1 SEHNR, CDR2 FQNEAQ (reference sequence).